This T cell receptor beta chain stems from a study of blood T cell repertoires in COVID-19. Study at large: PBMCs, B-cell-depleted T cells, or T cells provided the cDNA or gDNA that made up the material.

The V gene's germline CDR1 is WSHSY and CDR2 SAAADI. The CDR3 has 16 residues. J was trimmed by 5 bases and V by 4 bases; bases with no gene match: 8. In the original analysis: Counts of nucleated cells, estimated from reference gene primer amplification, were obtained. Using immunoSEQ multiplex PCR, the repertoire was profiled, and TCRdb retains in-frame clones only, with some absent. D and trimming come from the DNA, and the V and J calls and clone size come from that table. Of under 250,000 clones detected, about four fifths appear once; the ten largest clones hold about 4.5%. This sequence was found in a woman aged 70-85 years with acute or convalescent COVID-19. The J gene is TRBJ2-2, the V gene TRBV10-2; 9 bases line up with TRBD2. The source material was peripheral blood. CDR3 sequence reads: CASSVRLAGRTGELFF. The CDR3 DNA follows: TGCGCCAGCAGTGTGCGCCTAGCGGGGAGGACCGGGGAGCTGTTTTTT.